Listed here are 27 T cell receptor beta chains from one sample, sequenced in a study of response to subunit inactivated influenza vaccine. MiXCR, run by TCRdb on the RT-PCR reads, gives a single entry per CDR3 protein. The top ten hold approximately 12% of the sample, which has around 500,000 distinct CDR3 sequences, roughly 9.8% seen once. Sequenced here: PBMCs from blood, sampled about 40 days after vaccination. The source of these receptors is a man aged 45 to 65 who received an inactivated influenza vaccine.

This chain uses TRBV7-2 with TRBJ2-5; D is unclear. The CDR3 covers 13 residues. Looked up from germline, CDR1 is SGHTA and CDR2 is FQGNSA. V was cut by 6 bases and J by 5 bases, with 13 bases left in between. The CDR3 sequence: CASSFNSRETQYF. The CDR3 DNA follows: TGTGCCAGCAGTTTCAATAGCCGGGAGACCCAGTACTTC.

This clonotype was detected only a few times. The V call is TRBV11-2, the J call TRBJ2-2; D is possibly TRBD1 (5 bases). V shed 5 bases and J shed 7 bases, with 17 bases lying between them. This CDR3 spans 15 amino acids. In germline, CDR1 is SGHAT, CDR2 FQNNGV. The DNA of the CDR3 is TGTGCCAGCAGCGCCGACAGATTCTGGGGCGGGGAGCTGTTTTTT. Encoded protein: CASSADRFWGGELFF.

This clonotype occurred a few times. The rearrangement uses TRBV27 and TRBJ2-3, with 14 bases aligning to TRBD2. There are 16 residues in the CDR3. Germline V CDR1 and CDR2: MNHEY, SMNVEV (reference sequence). V shed 4 bases and J 6 bases; nucleotides not matched to a gene: 6. The CDR3 nucleotides are TGTGCCAGCAGTTCCCGACTAGCGGGAGGGCGGGATACGCAGTATTTT. Protein product: CASSSRLAGGRDTQYF.

This clonotype has at least ten counts. The gene calls are TRBV12-3 or TRBV12-4 and TRBJ2-7; 10 bases line up with TRBD2. This CDR3 spans 15 amino acids. The trim removed 6 bases at V and 0 bases at J, leaving 5 bases unmatched. DNA for the CDR3: TGTGCCAGCAGCTTATTAGCGGGAGGCTCCTACGAGCAGTACTTC. Protein product: CASSLLAGGSYEQYF.

This clonotype was counted only a few times. V and J are TRBV6-5 and TRBJ1-5; D not certain. CDR3 length: 14 residues. In germline, CDR1 is MNHEY, CDR2 SVGAGI. Trimming removed 5 bases from V and 3 bases from J, with 11 bases in between. CDR3 sequence: CASSPSITNQPQHF. The CDR3 DNA reads TGTGCCAGCAGTCCCTCGATCACCAATCAGCCCCAGCATTTT.

This chain links TRBV29-1 with TRBJ1-2; the match to TRBD1 covers 7 bases. With V trimmed by 4 bases and J by 8 bases, 7 bases remained unmatched. The CDR3 is 12 residues long. Looked up from germline, CDR1 is SQVTM and CDR2 is ANQGSEA. CDR3 region: CSVGKGAAGYTF. CDR3 DNA sequence: TGCAGCGTTGGGAAGGGGGCGGCGGGCTACACCTTC. The complete variable domain, with remaining parts taken from reference TRBV29-1 and TRBJ1-2, reads SAVISQKPSRDICQRGTSLTIQCQVDSQVTMMFWYRQQPGQSLTLIATANQGSEATYESGFVIDKFPISRPNLTFSTLTVSNMSPEDSSIYLCSVGKGAAGYTFGSGTRLTVV.

Comments on this clonotype: One end of the junction does not line up with germline, which may come from a read error. J is TRBJ2-2 and V is TRBV9; D not certain. The CDR3 length is 16 residues. Per germline, CDR1 SGDLS and CDR2 YYNGEE. CDR3 sequence reads: CASSGLYGANIGELFF. DNA of the CDR3: TGTGCCAGCAGCGGACTTTACGGAGCGAACATCGGGGAGCTGTTTTTT.

This clonotype came up many times. The chain couples TRBV5-1 to TRBJ2-3; 12 bases fit TRBD2. The germline V gene has CDR1 SGHRS and CDR2 YFSETQ. The CDR3 sequence is 15 residues long. Losses at the gene ends were 4 bases for V and 2 bases for J; bases not matched to a gene: 2. The CDR3 DNA is TGCGCCAGCAGCCGACTAGCGGGAGACACAGATACGCAGTATTTT. This sequence encodes CASSRLAGDTDTQYF.

Comment on this clonotype: The junction departs from the called germline gene at one end, perhaps through a read error. The rearrangement links TRBV6-4 to TRBJ2-1, with TRBD2 matching over 10 bases. The CDR3 is 17 amino acids. Germline values: CDR1 MRHNA, CDR2 SNTAGT. CDR3 in amino acids: CTSSVGAGGFSYNEQFF. In DNA, the CDR3 is TGTACCAGCAGTGTTGGAGCGGGGGGGTTCTCCTACAATGAGCAGTTCTTC.

This clonotype was detected ten times or more. This sequence joins TRBV4-2 and TRBJ2-5; TRBD1 is a possible D gene (7 bases). V lost 0 bases, J lost 5 bases, and 13 bases lay in between. The CDR3 has 15 amino acids. Germline CDR1 LGHNA, CDR2 YNFKEQ. The CDR3 coding sequence is TGTGCCAGCAGCCAAGATGGAGGGGGCGACGAGACCCAGTACTTC. Protein sequence: CASSQDGGGDETQYF.

This clonotype was picked up a small number of times. This sequence joins TRBV7-9 and TRBJ2-3; 8 bases are shared with TRBD2. In germline, CDR1 is SEHNR, CDR2 FQNEAQ (reference sequence). The J segment lost 5 bases and the V segment lost 5 bases, leaving 15 bases of the junction unmatched. This CDR3 comprises 17 residues. The CDR3 nucleotides read TGTGCCAGCAGCCCCGTTTATTGGAGCGGGGGATTAGATACGCAGTATTTT. It encodes CASSPVYWSGGLDTQYF.

As for this clonotype: One end of the junction does not line up with germline, which may come from a read error. This chain connects TRBV18 to TRBJ2-1; TRBD1 matches at 9 bases. Per germline, CDR1 KGHSH and CDR2 LQKENI. The CDR3 runs to 14 residues. DNA of the CDR3: TGTGACAGCTGGCGACAGGGGGTCGACAATGAGCAGTTCTTC. Its protein product is CDSWRQGVDNEQFF.

This clonotype showed up many times. The chain recombines TRBV5-5 with TRBJ2-2; D is undetermined. Deletions cut 1 base from V and 7 bases from J, with 5 bases between. This CDR3 contains 12 residues. Per germline, CDR1 SGHKS and CDR2 YYEKEE (reference sequence). The chain's CDR3 is CASSLLDGELFF. The DNA of the CDR3 is TGTGCCAGCAGCTTGCTTGACGGGGAGCTGTTTTTT.

The chain couples TRBV7-2 to TRBJ1-1; TRBD1 matches at 10 bases. This CDR3 contains 17 residues. Unmatched junction bases numbered 9, after V lost 5 bases and J lost 0 bases. Germline V gives CDR1 SGHTA, CDR2 FQGNSA. The DNA of the CDR3 is TGTGCCAGCAGCCTCAGACAGGGGGCTAGTATGAACACTGAAGCTTTCTTT. It yields the protein CASSLRQGASMNTEAFF.

This clonotype has more than one count but fewer than ten. The rearrangement links TRBV12-3 or TRBV12-4 to TRBJ2-5; tentatively, D is TRBD2 (6 bases). Trimming took off 7 bases at V and 9 bases at J, with 12 bases between the two ends. This CDR3 is 11 amino acids long. As DNA, the CDR3 is TGTGCCAGCACCTCGGGAGTTGCCCAGTACTTC. Amino acid sequence: CASTSGVAQYF.

This clonotype appeared many times. The rearrangement links TRBV19 to TRBJ2-6; TRBD2 matches at 13 bases. Germline V CDR1 and CDR2: LNHDA, SQIVND (reference sequence). The length of the CDR3 is 19 residues. The V segment lost 5 bases and the J segment 0 bases; nucleotides outside the gene matches: 7. The CDR3 DNA is TGTGCCAGTAGTTCCTTGGGACTAGCGGGATACTCTGGGGCCAACGTCCTGACTTTC. Amino acid sequence: CASSSLGLAGYSGANVLTF.

CDR3 in amino acids: CASSQDWQGREQYF. CDR3 sequence (DNA): TGTGCCAGCAGCCAAGATTGGCAGGGGCGCGAGCAGTACTTC. The chain has TRBV3-1 and TRBJ2-7, with a weak D call TRBD1 (6 bases). Trimming removed 0 bases at V and 6 bases at J, with 12 bases between. The CDR3 runs 14 residues. Germline CDR1 LGHDT, CDR2 YNNKEL (reference sequence).

This clonotype was seen only a few times. The gene calls are TRBV5-1 and TRBJ2-7; 7 bases fit TRBD1. The V gene end was trimmed by 4 bases and the J gene end by 2 bases; junction bases not matched to a gene: 9. Germline V gene data show CDR1 as SGHRS and CDR2 as YFSETQ. The CDR3 loop spans 15 amino acids. CDR3 loop: CASSDEGQFTYEQYF. In DNA, the CDR3 is TGCGCCAGCAGCGACGAGGGACAGTTCACCTACGAGCAGTACTTC.

The chain uses TRBV5-1 and TRBJ2-5, with 10 bases that match TRBD2. The CDR3 sequence is 16 residues long. Germline trimming cut 3 bases from V and 1 base from J; bases unmatched to any gene: 6. Per the germline V gene, CDR1 is SGHRS and CDR2 is YFSETQ. In nucleotides, the CDR3 is TGCGCCAGCAGCTCGGGGACTAGCGCATTCCAAGAGACCCAGTACTTC. Protein product: CASSSGTSAFQETQYF.

The chain recombines TRBV6-1 with TRBJ2-7; D is ambiguous. The V end was cut by 6 bases, the J end by 1 base, with 16 bases between. This CDR3 comprises 15 residues. The germline V gene encodes CDR1 MNHNS and CDR2 SASEGT. This CDR3 is CASRLSGSESYEQYF. In DNA, the CDR3 is TGTGCCAGCAGACTATCTGGCAGCGAATCCTACGAGCAGTACTTC.

This clonotype has a count of ten or more. The chain combines TRBV28 with TRBJ1-2, with a weak D call TRBD1 (6 bases). Trimming took 6 bases from V and 4 from J, leaving 18 bases between them. The CDR3 has 15 amino acids. The germline V gene encodes CDR1 MDHEN and CDR2 SYDVKM. CDR3: CASRKSMDRLYGYTF. CDR3 DNA: TGTGCCAGCAGAAAATCCATGGACAGACTCTATGGCTACACCTTC.

This clonotype has ten or more counts. The chain uses TRBV20-1 and TRBJ1-2, with TRBD1 matching over 8 bases. Trimming cost V 0 bases and J 8 bases; bases outside gene matches: 8. The CDR3 is 14 amino acids. The germline V gene encodes CDR1 DFQATT and CDR2 SNEGSKA (reference sequence). The DNA of the CDR3 is TGCAGTGCTAGAGATACCGGACAGGGTTTGGGCTACACCTTC. Its translation is CSARDTGQGLGYTF.

The gene calls are TRBV5-1 and TRBJ2-1, with D hard to call. CDR1 SGHRS and CDR2 YFSETQ come from the germline V gene. V lost 2 bases and J lost 9, with 24 bases in between. The CDR3 extends over 17 amino acids. CDR3 protein: CASSLSGHGNDTGEQFF. The CDR3 region has the DNA TGCGCCAGCAGCTTATCAGGTCACGGTAACGACACGGGTGAGCAGTTCTTC.

This clonotype came up many times. The chain carries TRBV20-1 and TRBJ2-1, with 9 bases aligning to TRBD1. Germline V gives CDR1 DFQATT, CDR2 SNEGSKA (reference sequence). V was pared by 0 bases and J by 4 bases, with 7 bases of the junction left unmatched. CDR3 length: 16 residues. The CDR3 spells CSARDPGQGVYNEQFF. The CDR3 nucleotides read TGCAGTGCTAGAGATCCGGGACAGGGCGTGTACAATGAGCAGTTCTTC.

This chain links TRBV20-1 with TRBJ1-6, with D possibly being TRBD1 (6 bases). Germline V CDR1 and CDR2: DFQATT, SNEGSKA (reference sequence). Trimming took 6 bases from V and 7 from J, leaving 22 bases between them. The CDR3 contains 16 residues. As DNA, the CDR3 is TGCAGTGCGCCCAGTAGAGGGGGACTAGGGAATTCACCCCTCCACTTT. Protein sequence: CSAPSRGGLGNSPLHF.

This clonotype was counted between two and nine times. The rearrangement links TRBV18 to TRBJ2-7; 11 bases agree with TRBD2. The V gene end was trimmed by 0 bases and the J gene end by 6 bases; junction bases not matched to a gene: 16. The CDR3 is 19 amino acids. Germline CDR1 and CDR2: KGHSH and LQKENI. In nucleotides, the CDR3 is TGTGCCAGCTCACCACCAAGCCTAGCGGGGGGATCTGGTGGCGGCGAGCAGTACTTC. Protein sequence: CASSPPSLAGGSGGGEQYF.

There are a few counts of this clonotype. The chain joins TRBV20-1 to TRBJ2-1, with 13 bases lining up with TRBD2. Germline loops: CDR1 DFQATT, CDR2 SNEGSKA (reference sequence). The CDR3 has 14 residues. Trimming at V came to 4 bases and at J to 10 bases, leaving 7 bases not matched to a gene. The CDR3 DNA reads TGCAGTGCTACTACTAGCGGGGGGGCCGGGGAGCAGTTCTTC. This sequence encodes CSATTSGGAGEQFF.